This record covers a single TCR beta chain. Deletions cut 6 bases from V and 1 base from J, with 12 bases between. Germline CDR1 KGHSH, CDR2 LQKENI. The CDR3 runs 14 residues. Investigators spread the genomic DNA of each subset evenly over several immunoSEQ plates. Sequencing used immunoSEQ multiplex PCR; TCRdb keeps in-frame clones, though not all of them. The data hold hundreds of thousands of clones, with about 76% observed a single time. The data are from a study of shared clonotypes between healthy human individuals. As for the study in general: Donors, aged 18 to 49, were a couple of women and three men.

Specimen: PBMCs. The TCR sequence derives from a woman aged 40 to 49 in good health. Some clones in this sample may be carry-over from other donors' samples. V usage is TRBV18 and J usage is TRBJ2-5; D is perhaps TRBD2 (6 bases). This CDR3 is CASSRRTTQETQYF. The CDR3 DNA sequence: TGTGCCAGCTCCCGTCGGACTACCCAAGAGACCCAGTACTTC.